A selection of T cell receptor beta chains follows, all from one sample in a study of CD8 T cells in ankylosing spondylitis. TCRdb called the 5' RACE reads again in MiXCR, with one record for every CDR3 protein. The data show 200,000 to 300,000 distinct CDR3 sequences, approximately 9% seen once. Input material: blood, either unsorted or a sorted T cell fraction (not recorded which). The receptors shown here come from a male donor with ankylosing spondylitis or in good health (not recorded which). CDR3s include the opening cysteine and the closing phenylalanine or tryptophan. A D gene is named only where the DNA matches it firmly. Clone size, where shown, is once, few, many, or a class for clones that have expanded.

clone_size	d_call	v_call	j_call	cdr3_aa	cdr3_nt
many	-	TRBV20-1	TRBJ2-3	CSTLETTYTDTQYF	TGCAGTACTCTTGAGACTACCTACACAGATACGCAGTATTTT
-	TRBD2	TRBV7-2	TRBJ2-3	CASSRGALAGYTDTQYF	TGTGCCAGCAGCAGGGGGGCGCTAGCGGGTTACACAGATACGCAGTATTTT
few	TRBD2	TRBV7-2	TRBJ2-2	CASSTTPSGRPGELFF	TGTGCCAGCAGCACAACCCCAAGCGGGAGGCCCGGGGAGCTGTTTTTT
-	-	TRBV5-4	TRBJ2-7	CASSSPTSSYEQYF	TGTGCCAGCAGCTCCCCAACTAGTTCCTACGAGCAGTACTTC
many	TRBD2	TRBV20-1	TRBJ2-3	CSGKAGGPDTQYF	TGCAGTGGCAAAGCGGGGGGGCCCGATACGCAGTATTTT
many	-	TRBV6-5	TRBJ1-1	CASSYNGRGGTEAFF	TGTGCCAGCAGTTACAACGGTCGGGGGGGTACTGAAGCTTTCTTT
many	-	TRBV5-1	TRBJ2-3	CASSSGGTLGTDTQYF	TGCGCCAGCAGCTCAGGTGGGACGTTGGGCACAGATACGCAGTATTTT
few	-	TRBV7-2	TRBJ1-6	CASGLGVSPGHSPLHF	TGTGCCAGCGGATTAGGAGTGTCCCCCGGGCACTCACCCCTCCACTTT
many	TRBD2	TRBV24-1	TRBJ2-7	CATSDPGTSNEQYF	TGTGCCACCAGTGATCCCGGGACTAGTAACGAGCAGTACTTC
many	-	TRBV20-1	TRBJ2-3	CSARSPQGDTQYF	TGCAGTGCTAGATCGCCACAGGGAGATACGCAGTATTTT
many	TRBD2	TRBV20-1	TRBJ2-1	CSAQTPGRLAVYNEQFF	TGCAGTGCCCAAACCCCCGGGAGGCTAGCGGTTTACAATGAGCAGTTCTTC
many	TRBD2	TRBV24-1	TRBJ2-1	CATSGRTSGTGNEQFF	TGTGCCACCAGTGGTCGGACTAGCGGGACGGGCAATGAGCAGTTCTTC
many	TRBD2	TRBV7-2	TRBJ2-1	CASSLALWTSVSEHYNEQFF	TGTGCCAGCAGCTTAGCGCTCTGGACTAGCGTCAGTGAGCACTACAATGAGCAGTTCTTC
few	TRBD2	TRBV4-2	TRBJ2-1	CASSRGTSGRTNEQFF	TGTGCCAGCAGCCGGGGGACTAGCGGGAGGACGAATGAGCAGTTCTTC
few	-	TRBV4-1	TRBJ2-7	CASSQVGGQSEQYF	TGCGCCAGCAGCCAAGTAGGCGGGCAGAGCGAGCAGTACTTC
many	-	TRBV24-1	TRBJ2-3	CATSDQGTEGTDTQYF	TGTGCCACCAGTGATCAAGGAACGGAGGGCACAGATACGCAGTATTTT
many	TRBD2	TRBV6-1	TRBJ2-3	CASSPPPGLVRSDTQYF	TGTGCCAGCAGTCCGCCGCCGGGACTAGTAAGGTCAGATACGCAGTATTTT
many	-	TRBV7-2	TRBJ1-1	CASSLGGGGTEAFF	TGTGCCAGCAGCTTAGGTGGGGGGGGCACTGAAGCTTTCTTT
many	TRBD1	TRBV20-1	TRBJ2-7	CSASSDLRDRSYEQYF	TGCAGTGCTAGTAGTGACCTCCGGGACAGGTCCTACGAGCAGTACTTC
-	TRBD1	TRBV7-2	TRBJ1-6	CASSSVGGAPYNSPLHF	TGTGCCAGCAGCTCGGTAGGGGGCGCGCCCTATAATTCACCCCTCCACTTT
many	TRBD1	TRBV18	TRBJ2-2	CASSGTVNTGELFF	TGTGCCAGCTCCGGGACAGTGAACACCGGGGAGCTGTTTTTT
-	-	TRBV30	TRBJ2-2	CACTENTGELFF	TGTGCCTGTACTGAGAACACCGGGGAGCTGTTTTTT
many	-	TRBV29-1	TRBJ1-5	CSVAGANQPQHF	TGCAGCGTTGCAGGGGCCAATCAGCCCCAGCATTTT
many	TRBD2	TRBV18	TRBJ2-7	CASSPGLAGAGEQYF	TGTGCCAGCTCACCAGGGCTAGCGGGAGCTGGGGAGCAGTACTTC
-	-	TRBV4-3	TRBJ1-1	CASSQVPGLNTEAFF	TGCGCCAGCAGCCAAGTTCCAGGGCTGAACACTGAAGCTTTCTTT
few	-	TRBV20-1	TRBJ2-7	CSANDRGGYEQYF	TGCAGTGCTAACGACAGGGGAGGGTACGAGCAGTACTTC
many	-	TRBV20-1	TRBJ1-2	CSARVSQYGYTF	TGCAGTGCTAGAGTTTCACAGTATGGCTACACCTTC
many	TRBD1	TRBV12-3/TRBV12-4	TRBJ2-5	CASSRDSKETQYF	TGTGCCAGCAGTCGGGACAGCAAAGAGACCCAGTACTTC